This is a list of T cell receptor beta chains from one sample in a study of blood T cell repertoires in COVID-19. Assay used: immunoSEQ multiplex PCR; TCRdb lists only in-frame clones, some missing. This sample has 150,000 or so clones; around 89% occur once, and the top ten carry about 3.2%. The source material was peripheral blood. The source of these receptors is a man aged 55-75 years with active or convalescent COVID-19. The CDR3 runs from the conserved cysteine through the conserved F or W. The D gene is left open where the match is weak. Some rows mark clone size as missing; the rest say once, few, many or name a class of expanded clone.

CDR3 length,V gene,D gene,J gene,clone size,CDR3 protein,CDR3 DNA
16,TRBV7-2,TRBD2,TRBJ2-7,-,CASSFGYSGLPHEQYF,TGTGCCAGCAGCTTCGGCTATAGCGGGTTACCTCACGAGCAGTACTTC
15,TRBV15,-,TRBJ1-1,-,CATSRDQFGGTEAFF,TGTGCCACCAGCAGAGATCAGTTCGGGGGGACTGAAGCTTTCTTT
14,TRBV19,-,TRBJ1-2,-,CASSMVRVYYGYTF,TGTGCCAGTAGTATGGTCAGGGTGTACTATGGCTACACCTTC
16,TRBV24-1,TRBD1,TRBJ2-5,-,CATSVGTGPTQETQYF,TGTGCCACCAGTGTAGGGACAGGGCCCACCCAAGAGACCCAGTACTTC
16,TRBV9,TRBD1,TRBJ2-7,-,CASSVAGQGANYEQYF,TGTGCCAGCAGCGTAGCTGGGCAGGGGGCTAACTACGAGCAGTACTTC
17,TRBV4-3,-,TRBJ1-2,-,CASSQVPGTSPGGGYTF,TGCGCCAGCAGCCAAGTCCCCGGGACATCCCCGGGGGGTGGCTACACCTTC
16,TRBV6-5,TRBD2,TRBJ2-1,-,CASSYVGLAGNNEQFF,TGTGCCAGCAGTTACGTAGGACTAGCGGGAAACAATGAGCAGTTCTTC
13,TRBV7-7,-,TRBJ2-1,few,CASSVEHYNEQFF,TGTGCTAGCAGCGTGGAGCATTACAATGAGCAGTTCTTC
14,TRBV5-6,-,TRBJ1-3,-,CASSLGTTGNTIYF,TGTGCCAGCAGCTTGGGGACAACTGGAAACACCATATATTTT
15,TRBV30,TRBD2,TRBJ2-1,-,CAFQREPTQYNEQFF,TGTGCCTTCCAGCGGGAGCCAACTCAGTACAATGAGCAGTTCTTC
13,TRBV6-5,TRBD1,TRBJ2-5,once,CASSKQGQETQYF,TGTGCCAGCAGCAAACAGGGGCAAGAGACCCAGTACTTC
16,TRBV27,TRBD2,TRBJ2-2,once,CASSSLAGGHTGELFF,TGTGCCAGCAGTTCTCTAGCGGGGGGGCACACCGGGGAGCTGTTTTTT
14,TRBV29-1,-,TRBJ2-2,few,CSVGQGGATGELFF,TGCAGCGTTGGACAGGGAGGCGCGACCGGGGAGCTGTTTTTT
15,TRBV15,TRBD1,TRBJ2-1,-,CATSREPGGVYEQFF,TGTGCCACCAGCAGAGAACCAGGGGGCGTGTATGAGCAGTTCTTC
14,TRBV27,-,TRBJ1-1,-,CATITGRGHPEAFF,TGTGCCACCATCACAGGGAGAGGGCATCCTGAAGCTTTCTTT
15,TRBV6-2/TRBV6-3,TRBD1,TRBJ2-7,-,CASSYGQGASYEQYF,TGTGCCAGCAGTTACGGGCAGGGGGCTTCCTACGAGCAGTACTTC
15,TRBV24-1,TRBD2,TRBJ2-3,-,CATSGSVGTSSTQYF,TGTGCCACCAGTGGTTCTGTCGGGACTAGTTCAACGCAGTATTTT
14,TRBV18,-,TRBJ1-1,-,CASSKGGGNTEAFF,TGTGCCAGCTCCAAGGGCGGGGGGAACACTGAAGCTTTCTTT
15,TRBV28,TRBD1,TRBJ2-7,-,CASRASGTVLYEQYF,TGTGCCAGCAGGGCATCCGGGACAGTTCTGTACGAGCAGTACTTC
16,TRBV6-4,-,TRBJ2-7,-,CASSDSLRRNTYEQYF,TGTGCCAGCAGTGACTCGCTCCGGCGGAACACCTACGAGCAGTACTTC
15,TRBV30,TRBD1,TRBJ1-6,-,CAWSVGGGSNSPLHF,TGTGCCTGGAGTGTTGGAGGGGGCAGTAATTCACCCCTCCACTTT
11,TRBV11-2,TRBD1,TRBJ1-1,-,CASSLGQGAFF,TGTGCCAGCAGCCTTGGACAGGGGGCTTTCTTT
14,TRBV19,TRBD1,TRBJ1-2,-,CASRRTGGNYGYTF,TGTGCCAGTAGGAGGACAGGGGGCAACTATGGCTACACCTTC
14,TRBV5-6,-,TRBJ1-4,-,CASSFGGNNEKLFF,TGTGCCAGCAGCTTCGGCGGAAATAATGAAAAACTGTTTTTT
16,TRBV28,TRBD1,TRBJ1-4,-,CASSSQGTGVNEKLFF,TGTGCCAGCAGCTCTCAGGGGACAGGGGTTAATGAAAAACTGTTTTTT
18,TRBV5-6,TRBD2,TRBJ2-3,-,CASSFGTSGSSGTDTQYF,TGTGCCAGCAGCTTCGGGACTAGCGGGAGCAGTGGCACAGATACGCAGTATTTT
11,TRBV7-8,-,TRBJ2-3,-,CASSFLDTQYF,TGTGCCAGCAGCTTCTTAGATACGCAGTATTTT
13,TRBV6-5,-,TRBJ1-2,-,CASSFDGHHGYTF,TGTGCCAGCAGTTTCGATGGACATCACGGCTACACCTTC
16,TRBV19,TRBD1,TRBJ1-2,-,CASSLPRDRDIYGYTF,TGTGCCAGTAGTTTACCCCGGGACAGGGATATCTATGGCTACACCTTC
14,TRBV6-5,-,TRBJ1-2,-,CASRPLQGWDGYTF,TGTGCCAGCAGACCCCTACAGGGTTGGGATGGCTACACCTTC
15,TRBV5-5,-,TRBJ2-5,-,CASSLTGSNKETQYF,TGTGCCAGCAGCTTGACAGGGTCCAATAAAGAGACCCAGTACTTC
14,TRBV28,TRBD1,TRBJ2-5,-,CASSTTGGQETQYF,TGTGCCAGCAGTACCACAGGGGGCCAGGAGACCCAGTACTTC
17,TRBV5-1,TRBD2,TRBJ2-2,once,CASSWGSSGANTGELFF,TGCGCCAGCAGCTGGGGGTCTAGCGGGGCGAACACCGGGGAGCTGTTTTTT
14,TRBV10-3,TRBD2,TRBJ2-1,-,CAIGMGRGYNEQFF,TGTGCCATCGGGATGGGGCGGGGGTACAATGAGCAGTTCTTC
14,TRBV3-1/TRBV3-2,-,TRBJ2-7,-,CASSFTLEGYEQYF,TGTGCCAGCAGCTTCACCCTCGAGGGCTACGAGCAGTACTTC
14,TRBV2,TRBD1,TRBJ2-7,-,CASRYRGNTYEQYF,TGTGCCAGCCGGTACAGGGGGAATACCTACGAGCAGTACTTC
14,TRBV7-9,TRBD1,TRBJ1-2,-,CASRPGQGGYGYTF,TGTGCCAGCAGGCCGGGACAGGGAGGGTATGGCTACACCTTC
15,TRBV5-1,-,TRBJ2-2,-,CASSLGASAPGELFF,TGCGCCAGCAGCTTGGGGGCGTCGGCCCCCGGGGAGCTGTTTTTT
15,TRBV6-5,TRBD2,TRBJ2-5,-,CASSASGGAYETQYF,TGTGCCAGCAGCGCGAGCGGGGGGGCCTACGAGACCCAGTACTTC
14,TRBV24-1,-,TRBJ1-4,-,CATSDGGAGEKLFF,TGTGCCACCAGTGATGGGGGGGCTGGGGAAAAACTGTTTTTT
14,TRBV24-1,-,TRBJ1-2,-,CATSDQTANYGYTF,TGTGCCACCAGTGACCAGACAGCTAACTATGGCTACACCTTC
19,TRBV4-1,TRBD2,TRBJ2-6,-,CASSRGLAGISSGANVLTF,TGCGCCAGCAGCCGAGGACTAGCGGGAATATCCTCTGGGGCCAACGTCCTGACTTTC
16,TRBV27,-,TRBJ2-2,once,CASSLTGEGDTGELFF,TGTGCCAGCAGTTTAACGGGGGAGGGGGACACCGGGGAGCTGTTTTTT
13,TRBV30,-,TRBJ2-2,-,CAWTAAARRELFF,TGTGCCTGGACAGCGGCAGCCCGAAGGGAGCTGTTTTTT
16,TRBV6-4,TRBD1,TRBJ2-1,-,CASMQTGTGAPNEQFF,TGTGCCAGCATGCAAACCGGGACAGGGGCCCCCAATGAGCAGTTCTTC
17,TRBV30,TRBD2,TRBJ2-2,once,CASSTRTSGKNTGELFF,TGTGCCTCCTCCACCCGGACTAGCGGGAAGAACACCGGGGAGCTGTTTTTT
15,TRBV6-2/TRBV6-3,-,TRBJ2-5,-,CASSYPASGQETQYF,TGTGCCAGCAGTTACCCCGCCAGCGGCCAAGAGACCCAGTACTTC
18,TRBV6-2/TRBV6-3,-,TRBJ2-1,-,CASSYPLGGTNSYNEQFF,TGTGCCAGCAGTTACCCCCTGGGCGGGACCAACTCCTACAATGAGCAGTTCTTC
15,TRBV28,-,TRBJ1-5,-,CASSPLTPSNQPQHF,TGTGCCAGCAGTCCACTGACACCTAGCAATCAGCCCCAGCATTTT
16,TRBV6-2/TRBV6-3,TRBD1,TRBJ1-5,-,CASSYPRGQGSQPQHF,TGTGCCAGCAGTTACCCCCGCGGACAGGGAAGTCAGCCCCAGCATTTT
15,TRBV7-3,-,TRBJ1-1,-,CASSLGGFMNTEAFF,TGTGCCAGCAGCTTAGGCGGATTCATGAACACTGAAGCTTTCTTT
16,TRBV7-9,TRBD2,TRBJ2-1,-,CASSFPLAGGVREQFF,TGTGCCAGCAGCTTTCCACTAGCGGGAGGGGTACGGGAGCAGTTCTTC
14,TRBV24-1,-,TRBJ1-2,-,CATSDTTENRGYTF,TGTGCCACCAGTGACACCACAGAGAACAGGGGCTACACCTTC
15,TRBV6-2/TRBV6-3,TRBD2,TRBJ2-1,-,CASSYSAGGPYEQFF,TGTGCCAGCAGTTACTCGGCGGGGGGGCCATATGAGCAGTTCTTC
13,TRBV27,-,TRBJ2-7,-,CASHRAGSYEQYF,TGTGCCAGCCACCGGGCGGGGTCCTACGAGCAGTACTTC
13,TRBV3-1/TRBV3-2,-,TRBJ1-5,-,CASSQLEEKPQHF,TGTGCCAGCAGCCAATTAGAGGAAAAGCCCCAGCATTTT
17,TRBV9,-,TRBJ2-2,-,CASSVAQGRTNTGELFF,TGTGCCAGCAGCGTAGCTCAAGGCAGGACAAACACCGGGGAGCTGTTTTTT